Below, one T cell receptor beta chain is given with its context. Its target is not known. This sample stems from a study of CD4 T cells in relation to SARS-CoV-2 and coronaviruses. The CDR3 has 15 amino acids. CDR1 and CDR2 from the germline V gene are SGHDT and YYEEEE. Trimming took 0 bases from V and 7 from J; bases not matched to a gene: 3. The protocol was immunoSEQ multiplex PCR, while the TCRdb copy is restricted to in-frame clones and leaves out a portion. The sample records around 41,000 clones, 84% being singletons. The V and J genes are TRBV5-6 and TRBJ2-1, with 11 bases that match TRBD2. The sequenced sample was naive CD4+ T cells from PBMCs, cultured in vitro. Subset denoted: naive CD4+ T cells isolated by negative enrichment. The receptor was isolated from an adult with COVID-19. This CDR3 reads CASSLAASGRNEQFF. In DNA form, the CDR3 reads TGTGCCAGCAGCTTGGCGGCTAGCGGGAGGAATGAGCAGTTCTTC.